The rows below give T cell receptor beta chains drawn from one sample of a study of cytomegalovirus exposure and HLA in healthy donors. The assay was immunoSEQ multiplex PCR, and TCRdb's table has in-frame clones only and misses some. The profile shows roughly 250,000 clones, under 90% of them singletons. Sequenced: PBMCs. These receptors were taken from a girl aged 2 to 9 in good health and CMV-seronegative. Both conserved end residues are part of each CDR3. D genes are given only for firm matches. Where a row states a size, it is once, few, many or the class of an expanded clone; other rows omit it.

D gene: -; clone size: -; J gene: TRBJ2-1; V gene: TRBV6-1; CDR3 protein: CALKELRATYNEQFF; CDR3 DNA: TGTGCCCTTAAGGAATTGCGGGCGACCTACAATGAGCAGTTCTTC
D gene: -; clone size: few; J gene: TRBJ2-3; V gene: TRBV7-6; CDR3 protein: CASSLAITDTQYF; CDR3 DNA: TGTGCCAGCAGCCTTGCTATCACAGATACGCAGTATTTT
D gene: TRBD1; clone size: -; J gene: TRBJ1-2; V gene: TRBV6-6; CDR3 protein: CASSRDRGDGYTF; CDR3 DNA: TGTGCCAGCAGTAGGGACAGGGGAGATGGCTACACCTTC
D gene: -; clone size: once; J gene: TRBJ2-6; V gene: TRBV5-3; CDR3 protein: CARSLPTEFPGANVLTF; CDR3 DNA: TGTGCCAGAAGCTTGCCGACTGAGTTTCCTGGGGCCAACGTCCTGACTTTC
D gene: -; clone size: -; J gene: TRBJ2-5; V gene: TRBV6-1; CDR3 protein: CASSAEETQYF; CDR3 DNA: TGTGCCAGCAGTGCTGAAGAGACCCAGTACTTC
D gene: -; clone size: -; J gene: TRBJ2-7; V gene: TRBV5-1; CDR3 protein: CASSSNYEQYF; CDR3 DNA: TGCGCCAGCAGCTCTAACTACGAGCAGTACTTC
D gene: -; clone size: -; J gene: TRBJ1-1; V gene: TRBV30; CDR3 protein: CAWRLSREAFF; CDR3 DNA: TGTGCCTGGAGGTTAAGCCGTGAAGCTTTCTTT
D gene: -; clone size: -; J gene: TRBJ2-7; V gene: TRBV18; CDR3 protein: CASSKDSPYEQYF; CDR3 DNA: TGTGCCAGCTCGAAAGACAGTCCCTACGAGCAGTACTTC
D gene: TRBD1; clone size: -; J gene: TRBJ2-1; V gene: TRBV7-6; CDR3 protein: CASSAYRGPGYNEQFF; CDR3 DNA: TGTGCCAGCAGCGCCTACAGGGGCCCCGGCTACAATGAGCAGTTCTTC
D gene: -; clone size: once; J gene: TRBJ1-1; V gene: TRBV6-6; CDR3 protein: CASIKRQGSKNTEAFF; CDR3 DNA: TGTGCCAGCATAAAACGGCAGGGGAGTAAGAACACTGAAGCTTTCTTT
D gene: TRBD2; clone size: -; J gene: TRBJ2-7; V gene: TRBV5-1; CDR3 protein: CASSLRGIVAGGSYEQYF; CDR3 DNA: TGCGCCAGCAGCTTGCGGGGGATTGTGGCGGGAGGTTCGTACGAGCAGTACTTC
D gene: -; clone size: -; J gene: TRBJ1-2; V gene: TRBV5-1; CDR3 protein: CASSLDARANGYTF; CDR3 DNA: TGCGCCAGCAGCTTGGATGCCAGGGCGAATGGCTACACCTTC
D gene: -; clone size: -; J gene: TRBJ1-1; V gene: TRBV25-1; CDR3 protein: CASSEPGIVTEAFF; CDR3 DNA: TGTGCCAGCAGTGAACCCGGTATCGTCACTGAAGCTTTCTTT
D gene: TRBD1; clone size: -; J gene: TRBJ1-2; V gene: TRBV2; CDR3 protein: CASIRQGQRGGVGYTF; CDR3 DNA: TGTGCCAGCATCCGACAGGGTCAACGGGGAGGTGTTGGGTACACCTTC
D gene: -; clone size: -; J gene: TRBJ1-5; V gene: TRBV28; CDR3 protein: CASHPPGGGSNQPQHF; CDR3 DNA: TGTGCCAGCCACCCTCCGGGGGGCGGCAGCAATCAGCCCCAGCATTTT
D gene: -; clone size: -; J gene: TRBJ1-5; V gene: TRBV10-2; CDR3 protein: CASSPRGGGNQPQHF; CDR3 DNA: TGCGCCAGCAGCCCCAGAGGGGGGGGGAATCAGCCCCAGCATTTT
D gene: TRBD1; clone size: -; J gene: TRBJ2-1; V gene: TRBV28; CDR3 protein: CASSTTGTDNEQFF; CDR3 DNA: TGTGCCAGCAGTACCACCGGGACAGACAATGAGCAGTTCTTC
D gene: TRBD2; clone size: -; J gene: TRBJ2-3; V gene: TRBV7-2; CDR3 protein: CASSLGSSGTDTQYF; CDR3 DNA: TGTGCCAGCAGCTTAGGTAGTAGCGGGACAGATACGCAGTATTTT
D gene: -; clone size: -; J gene: TRBJ2-7; V gene: TRBV27; CDR3 protein: CASSSPGYEQYF; CDR3 DNA: TGTGCCAGCAGTTCCCCGGGTTACGAGCAGTACTTC
D gene: -; clone size: -; J gene: TRBJ2-1; V gene: TRBV6-5; CDR3 protein: CASSYMRYNEQFF; CDR3 DNA: TGTGCCAGCAGTTACATGAGGTACAATGAGCAGTTCTTC
D gene: TRBD2; clone size: few; J gene: TRBJ2-1; V gene: TRBV6-5; CDR3 protein: CASRHWLADNEQFF; CDR3 DNA: TGTGCCAGCAGACATTGGCTAGCGGACAATGAGCAGTTCTTC
D gene: TRBD2; clone size: -; J gene: TRBJ2-7; V gene: TRBV7-8; CDR3 protein: CASSEGTSGENYEQYF; CDR3 DNA: TGTGCCAGCAGCGAAGGGACTAGCGGGGAAAACTACGAGCAGTACTTC
D gene: TRBD2; clone size: -; J gene: TRBJ2-1; V gene: TRBV5-3; CDR3 protein: CARSLCLAGTFSSYNEQFF; CDR3 DNA: TGTGCCAGAAGCTTGTGCCTAGCGGGAACATTCAGCTCCTACAATGAGCAGTTCTTC
D gene: TRBD1; clone size: -; J gene: TRBJ2-1; V gene: TRBV5-4; CDR3 protein: CASNSGTGNYNEQFF; CDR3 DNA: TGTGCCAGCAACTCAGGGACAGGGAACTACAATGAGCAGTTCTTC
D gene: -; clone size: -; J gene: TRBJ2-1; V gene: TRBV7-9; CDR3 protein: CASSLALWDNNEQFF; CDR3 DNA: TGTGCCAGCAGCTTAGCGCTTTGGGACAACAATGAGCAGTTCTTC
D gene: -; clone size: -; J gene: TRBJ1-1; V gene: TRBV7-9; CDR3 protein: CASSLDSLLEAFF; CDR3 DNA: TGTGCCAGCAGCTTAGACAGCCTCCTTGAAGCTTTCTTT
D gene: TRBD1; clone size: -; J gene: TRBJ2-1; V gene: TRBV7-9; CDR3 protein: CASSQPPGQADNEQFF; CDR3 DNA: TGTGCCAGCAGCCAACCGCCGGGACAGGCCGACAATGAGCAGTTCTTC
D gene: -; clone size: few; J gene: TRBJ1-3; V gene: TRBV6-1; CDR3 protein: CASTRGAPGNTIYF; CDR3 DNA: TGTGCCAGCACTCGCGGGGCACCTGGAAACACCATATATTTT
D gene: -; clone size: -; J gene: TRBJ2-1; V gene: TRBV27; CDR3 protein: CASSLESVLDEQFF; CDR3 DNA: TGTGCCAGCAGTTTGGAAAGCGTCCTGGATGAGCAGTTCTTC
D gene: TRBD1; clone size: -; J gene: TRBJ2-5; V gene: TRBV19; CDR3 protein: CASSIVLGAPGQGETQYF; CDR3 DNA: TGTGCCAGTAGTATAGTTTTGGGGGCGCCGGGACAGGGAGAGACCCAGTACTTC
D gene: TRBD2; clone size: -; J gene: TRBJ2-1; V gene: TRBV5-4; CDR3 protein: CASTWGGSYNEQFF; CDR3 DNA: TGTGCCAGCACTTGGGGAGGGAGCTACAATGAGCAGTTCTTC
D gene: TRBD1; clone size: -; J gene: TRBJ2-7; V gene: TRBV5-1; CDR3 protein: CASTATGTGDYEQYF; CDR3 DNA: TGCGCCAGCACCGCGACGGGGACAGGGGACTACGAGCAGTACTTC
D gene: -; clone size: -; J gene: TRBJ1-2; V gene: TRBV29-1; CDR3 protein: CSVEVGRSYGYTF; CDR3 DNA: TGCAGCGTTGAGGTAGGCCGGAGCTATGGCTACACCTTC
D gene: -; clone size: few; J gene: TRBJ1-5; V gene: TRBV19; CDR3 protein: CASSPRVNQPQHF; CDR3 DNA: TGTGCCAGTAGTCCCCGGGTCAATCAGCCCCAGCATTTT
D gene: TRBD1; clone size: -; J gene: TRBJ2-5; V gene: TRBV18; CDR3 protein: CASSLGTGGQETQYF; CDR3 DNA: TGTGCCAGCTCACTAGGGACAGGGGGCCAAGAGACCCAGTACTTC
D gene: TRBD1; clone size: -; J gene: TRBJ1-4; V gene: TRBV2; CDR3 protein: CASRAFRDRNEKLFF; CDR3 DNA: TGTGCCAGCAGGGCCTTCCGGGACAGGAATGAAAAACTGTTTTTT
D gene: -; clone size: -; J gene: TRBJ1-2; V gene: TRBV15; CDR3 protein: CATSRDRVNYGYTF; CDR3 DNA: TGTGCCACCAGCAGAGACAGGGTCAACTATGGCTACACCTTC
D gene: -; clone size: -; J gene: TRBJ2-7; V gene: TRBV28; CDR3 protein: CASRPDSRGREQYF; CDR3 DNA: TGTGCCAGCAGGCCAGACTCCAGGGGTAGAGAGCAGTACTTC
D gene: TRBD1; clone size: -; J gene: TRBJ2-3; V gene: TRBV6-1; CDR3 protein: CASSGGQLHADTQYF; CDR3 DNA: TGTGCCAGCAGTGGGGGACAGCTACACGCAGATACGCAGTATTTT
D gene: -; clone size: -; J gene: TRBJ1-1; V gene: TRBV7-6; CDR3 protein: CASRLTGYGNTEAFF; CDR3 DNA: TGTGCCAGCAGGTTGACAGGTTACGGGAACACTGAAGCTTTCTTT
D gene: TRBD1; clone size: -; J gene: TRBJ2-3; V gene: TRBV10-3; CDR3 protein: CAISENRGFYTDTQYF; CDR3 DNA: TGTGCCATCAGCGAGAACAGGGGATTTTACACAGATACGCAGTATTTT
D gene: TRBD1; clone size: -; J gene: TRBJ1-3; V gene: TRBV9; CDR3 protein: CASSDRDRDSGNTIYF; CDR3 DNA: TGTGCCAGCAGCGACCGGGACAGGGACTCTGGAAACACCATATATTTT
D gene: -; clone size: -; J gene: TRBJ2-3; V gene: TRBV5-4; CDR3 protein: CASSWRGRLTDTQYF; CDR3 DNA: TGTGCCAGCAGCTGGCGGGGCCGACTCACAGATACGCAGTATTTT
D gene: TRBD2; clone size: few; J gene: TRBJ2-1; V gene: TRBV7-9; CDR3 protein: CASSRSGTSYNEQFF; CDR3 DNA: TGTGCCAGCAGCCGTAGCGGGACGAGCTACAATGAGCAGTTCTTC
D gene: TRBD1; clone size: -; J gene: TRBJ1-6; V gene: TRBV9; CDR3 protein: CASSVGDSYNSPLHF; CDR3 DNA: TGTGCCAGCAGCGTAGGGGACAGTTATAATTCACCCCTCCACTTT
D gene: TRBD2; clone size: -; J gene: TRBJ2-5; V gene: TRBV7-2; CDR3 protein: CASSLSLAGYGQTQYF; CDR3 DNA: TGTGCCAGCAGCCTATCACTAGCGGGGTATGGACAGACCCAGTACTTC
D gene: -; clone size: -; J gene: TRBJ2-5; V gene: TRBV5-6; CDR3 protein: CASSLARGAKTQYF; CDR3 DNA: TGTGCCAGCAGCTTGGCCCGGGGAGCGAAGACCCAGTACTTC
D gene: -; clone size: -; J gene: TRBJ1-4; V gene: TRBV7-9; CDR3 protein: CASSLNEEGNEKLFF; CDR3 DNA: TGTGCCAGCAGCTTAAATGAGGAGGGGAATGAAAAACTGTTTTTT
D gene: -; clone size: -; J gene: TRBJ1-1; V gene: TRBV19; CDR3 protein: CASSATGDTEAFF; CDR3 DNA: TGTGCCAGTAGTGCTACAGGAGACACTGAAGCTTTCTTT
D gene: TRBD2; clone size: -; J gene: TRBJ2-1; V gene: TRBV7-9; CDR3 protein: CASSLYPSGGRESGNEQFF; CDR3 DNA: TGTGCCAGCAGCTTATATCCCTCGGGTGGGAGGGAGTCGGGCAATGAGCAGTTCTTC
D gene: TRBD2; clone size: -; J gene: TRBJ2-1; V gene: TRBV15; CDR3 protein: CATSRGERTSDAEQFF; CDR3 DNA: TGTGCCACCAGCAGAGGTGAGCGGACTAGCGATGCTGAGCAGTTCTTC
D gene: TRBD2; clone size: -; J gene: TRBJ2-2; V gene: TRBV7-2; CDR3 protein: CASSLNGGAGGELFF; CDR3 DNA: TGTGCCAGCAGCTTAAACGGGGGGGCCGGCGGGGAGCTGTTTTTT
D gene: TRBD1; clone size: -; J gene: TRBJ1-3; V gene: TRBV7-9; CDR3 protein: CASSPNRWGFGTEGNTIYF; CDR3 DNA: TGTGCCAGCAGCCCTAATCGTTGGGGATTCGGGACAGAAGGAAACACCATATATTTT
D gene: TRBD2; clone size: -; J gene: TRBJ2-5; V gene: TRBV5-1; CDR3 protein: CASSSLAGSQETQYF; CDR3 DNA: TGCGCCAGCAGCTCTCTAGCGGGTTCTCAAGAGACCCAGTACTTC
D gene: TRBD1; clone size: -; J gene: TRBJ1-4; V gene: TRBV7-2; CDR3 protein: CASSSRTGKEKLFF; CDR3 DNA: TGTGCCAGCAGCTCCCGGACAGGGAAGGAAAAACTGTTTTTT